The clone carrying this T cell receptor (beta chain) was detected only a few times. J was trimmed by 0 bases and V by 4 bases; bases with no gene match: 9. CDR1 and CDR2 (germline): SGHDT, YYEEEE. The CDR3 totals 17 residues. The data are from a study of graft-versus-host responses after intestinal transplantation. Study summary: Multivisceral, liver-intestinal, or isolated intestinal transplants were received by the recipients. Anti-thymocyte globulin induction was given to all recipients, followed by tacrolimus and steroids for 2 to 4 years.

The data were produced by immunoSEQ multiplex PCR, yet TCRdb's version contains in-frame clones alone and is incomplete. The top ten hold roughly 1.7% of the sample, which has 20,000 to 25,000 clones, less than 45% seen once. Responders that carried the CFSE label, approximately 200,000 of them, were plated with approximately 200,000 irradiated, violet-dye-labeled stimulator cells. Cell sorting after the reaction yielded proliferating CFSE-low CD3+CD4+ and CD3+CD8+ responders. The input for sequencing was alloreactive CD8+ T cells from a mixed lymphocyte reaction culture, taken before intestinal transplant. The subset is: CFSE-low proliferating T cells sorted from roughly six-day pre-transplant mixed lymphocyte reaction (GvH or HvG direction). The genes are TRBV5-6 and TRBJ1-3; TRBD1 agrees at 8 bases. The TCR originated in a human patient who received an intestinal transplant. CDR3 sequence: CASSQPGQGYSGNTIYF. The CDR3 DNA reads TGTGCCAGCAGCCAACCAGGACAGGGCTACTCTGGAAACACCATATATTTT.